The 16 T cell receptor beta chains in this list originate from one sample, sequenced in a study of control samples from healthy donors and cancer patients. Sequencing used immunoSEQ multiplex PCR; TCRdb keeps in-frame clones, though not all of them. The sample comprises roughly 43,000 clones, roughly 94% of which are singletons, and under 30% rests with the top ten. Input material: blood. Receptors originate from a man between 60 and 75 years old in good health.

The chain combines TRBV5-5 with TRBJ1-3; 7 bases agree with TRBD1. Looked up from germline, CDR1 is SGHKS and CDR2 is YYEKEE (reference sequence). Trimming removed 4 bases from V and 0 bases from J; junction bases left unmatched: 4. CDR3 length: 15 amino acids. The CDR3 region has the DNA TGTGCCAGCAGCAGAGGGGACAGCTCTGGAAACACCATATATTTT. Translated: CASSRGDSSGNTIYF.

V is TRBV7-9 and J is TRBJ2-1, with 7 bases that match TRBD1. The CDR3 has 15 residues. Losses at the gene ends were 1 base for V and 3 bases for J; bases not matched to a gene: 3. The germline V gene encodes CDR1 SEHNR and CDR2 FQNEAQ (reference sequence). The CDR3 nucleotides read TGTGCCAGCAGCTTAGGGGGACAGCACTACAATGAGCAGTTCTTC. Amino acid sequence: CASSLGGQHYNEQFF.

This clone was seen a single time. This chain links TRBV12-5 with TRBJ2-3; unclear D gene. With 5 bases removed from V and 6 bases from J, the gap between germline ends came to 12 bases. CDR3 size: 13 residues. The germline V gene encodes CDR1 LGHNT and CDR2 FRNRAP. This CDR3 reads CASGPGPRDTQYF. Written as DNA, the CDR3 is TGTGCTAGTGGTCCCGGGCCCAGGGATACGCAGTATTTT.

The rearrangement joins TRBV14 to TRBJ1-2, with 7 bases matching TRBD1. Germline CDR1 reads SGHDN; CDR2 reads FVKESK. Trimming took 5 bases from V and 5 from J; bases not matched to a gene: 8. The CDR3 totals 14 residues. The CDR3 here is CASSVDRVQYGYTF. The CDR3 DNA reads as TGTGCCAGCAGCGTCGACAGGGTACAATATGGCTACACCTTC. Full variable domain (rest looked up from reference TRBV14 and TRBJ1-2): EAGVTQFPSHSVIEKGQTVTLRCDPISGHDNLYWYRRVMGKEIKFLLHFVKESKQDESGMPNNRFLAERTGGTYSTLKVQPAELEDSGVYFCASSVDRVQYGYTFGSGTRLTVV.

The gene calls are TRBV5-1 and TRBJ2-1; D is possibly TRBD2 (5 bases). Trimming removed 1 base at V and 7 bases at J, with 15 bases between. The germline V gene has CDR1 SGHRS and CDR2 YFSETQ. The CDR3 totals 15 residues. The CDR3 DNA reads TGCGCCAGCAGCTTGAGTGTAACCGAGGGTAATGAGCAGTTCTTC. It codes for CASSLSVTEGNEQFF.

The genes are TRBV5-1 and TRBJ2-3; 8 bases are shared with TRBD2. The CDR3 has 14 amino acids. Germline-derived CDR1 and CDR2 are SGHRS and YFSETQ. Trimming removed 3 bases from V and 0 bases from J; junction bases left unmatched: 0. CDR3 protein: CASSSSGSTDTQYF. The CDR3 DNA reads TGCGCCAGCAGCTCTAGCGGGAGCACAGATACGCAGTATTTT.

V and J are TRBV14 and TRBJ2-1, with 9 positions matching TRBD1. The V gene's germline CDR1 is SGHDN and CDR2 FVKESK. The CDR3 covers 18 residues. J lost 2 bases, V lost 3 bases, and 11 bases had no gene match. The CDR3 is CASSHGVLDRGTYNEQFF. CDR3 DNA: TGTGCCAGCAGCCACGGGGTTTTGGACAGGGGAACCTACAATGAGCAGTTCTTC.

This chain joins TRBV5-6 and TRBJ1-5; D uncertain. Trimming took off 4 bases at V and 4 bases at J, with 9 bases between the two ends. The germline gives CDR1 SGHDT, CDR2 YYEEEE. The CDR3 is made up of 13 amino acids. The CDR3 loop reads CASSRSLNQPQHF. The CDR3 bases are TGTGCCAGCAGCCGGTCTCTAAATCAGCCCCAGCATTTT.

The chain employs TRBV30 and TRBJ1-5, with TRBD1 as a possible D gene (6 bases). The germline V gene encodes CDR1 GTSNPN and CDR2 SVGIG (reference sequence). This CDR3 contains 14 residues. The V end was cut by 0 bases, the J end by 7 bases, with 13 bases between. CDR3 in amino acids: CAWSVLGGGQPQHF. The CDR3 DNA sequence: TGTGCCTGGAGTGTTTTAGGGGGGGGCCAGCCCCAGCATTTT.

A single count supports this clone. The rearrangement links TRBV2 to TRBJ1-5; 7 nucleotides line up with TRBD1. This CDR3 comprises 14 residues. V gave up 8 bases and J gave up 4 bases; unmatched junction bases: 8. The germline V gene has CDR1 SNHLY and CDR2 FYNNEI. CDR3 nucleotide sequence: TGTGCCAGCGGCGGGACAGATACTAATCAGCCCCAGCATTTT. This codes for CASGGTDTNQPQHF. The full variable domain, rest sourced from reference TRBV2 and TRBJ1-5, is EPEVTQTPSHQVTQMGQEVILRCVPISNHLYFYWYRQILGQKVEFLVSFYNNEISEKSEIFDDQFSVERPDGSNFTLKIRSTKLEDSAMYFCASGGTDTNQPQHFGDGTRLSIL.

This chain joins TRBV5-5 and TRBJ1-2; 7 positions agree with TRBD1. The germline V gene encodes CDR1 SGHKS and CDR2 YYEKEE (reference sequence). With 0 bases clipped from V and 1 base from J, the junction kept 6 bases outside the gene matches. This CDR3 has 16 amino acids. The CDR3 nucleotides are TGTGCCAGCAGCTTGGCTTTAGGGACAGATAACTATGGCTACACCTTC. Translating it yields CASSLALGTDNYGYTF. Supplemented by reference TRBV5-5 and TRBJ1-2, the full variable domain reads DAGVTQSPTHLIKTRGQQVTLRCSPISGHKSVSWYQQVLGQGPQFIFQYYEKEERGRGNFPDRFSARQFPNYSSELNVNALLLGDSALYLCASSLALGTDNYGYTFGSGTRLTVV.

The chain uses TRBV6-1 and TRBJ2-7; 10 bases align to TRBD2. The CDR3 spans 14 residues. V shed 2 bases and J 5 bases; nucleotides not matched to a gene: 3. The germline V gene has CDR1 MNHNS and CDR2 SASEGT. The CDR3 reads CASSETLAGDEQYF. Here the CDR3 DNA reads TGTGCCAGCAGTGAAACCCTAGCGGGAGACGAGCAGTACTTC.

This chain links TRBV19 with TRBJ1-4, with a tentative D call TRBD1 (6 bases). CDR3 length: 14 residues. Between the trimmed V and J ends, which lost 6 bases and 2 bases, there was a span of 10 bases. Germline-derived CDR1 and CDR2 are LNHDA and SQIVND (reference sequence). CDR3 sequence (DNA): TGTGCCAGTAGAGGGGGTAGGACTAATGAAAAACTGTTTTTT. Protein: CASRGGRTNEKLFF.

This clone was seen a single time. This chain connects TRBV6-1 to TRBJ2-1, with D possibly being TRBD2 (5 bases). V lost 0 bases, J lost 3 bases, and 15 bases lay in between. The CDR3 sequence is 17 residues long. CDR1 MNHNS and CDR2 SASEGT come from the germline V gene. The CDR3, as DNA: TGTGCCAGCAGTGAAGCGCGGGTTAGCGTTATCTACAATGAGCAGTTCTTC. It yields the protein CASSEARVSVIYNEQFF.

A single count supports this clone. This CDR3 is CASSVIAVPNTGELFF. CDR3 sequence (DNA): TGCGCCAGCAGTGTTATAGCGGTTCCGAACACCGGGGAGCTGTTTTTT. This chain joins TRBV10-1 and TRBJ2-2; TRBD2 might be the D (6 bases). Germline lookup yields CDR1 WNHNN and CDR2 SYGVQD (reference sequence). The CDR3 spans 16 residues. Trimming stripped 4 bases from V and 0 bases from J, with 12 bases between.

This sequence joins TRBV9 and TRBJ1-4; TRBD1 might be the D (5 bases). The germline V and J ends were trimmed by 4 bases and 8 bases, with 15 bases remaining between them. The length of the CDR3 is 14 residues. Germline loops: CDR1 SGDLS, CDR2 YYNGEE. The CDR3 DNA reads TGTGCCAGCAGCCAACAATCCAGGGACGAAAAACTGTTTTTT. Encoded protein: CASSQQSRDEKLFF.